The 11 T cell receptor beta chains in this list originate from one sample, sequenced in a study of chemoradiotherapy in HPV16-positive cancers. The assay was immunoSEQ multiplex PCR, and TCRdb's table has in-frame clones only and misses some. The top ten clones hold about 3.5% of a sample with about 7,000 clones, around 79% of them seen once. The sample was taken from a patient who underwent chemoradiotherapy. These receptors were obtained from a human donor with HPV-associated anogenital cancer.

The chain couples TRBV30 to TRBJ2-6; no clear D gene. Germline-derived CDR1 and CDR2 are GTSNPN and SVGIG (reference sequence). V was trimmed by 4 bases and J by 0 bases, leaving 4 bases between them. The CDR3 is made up of 13 amino acids. CDR3 in DNA: TGTGCCTGGAAGACCTCTGGGGCCAACGTCCTGACTTTC. This translates into CAWKTSGANVLTF.

The chain carries TRBV6-5 and TRBJ1-3, with D perhaps matching TRBD1 (5 bases). Germline V lookup: CDR1 MNHEY, CDR2 SVGAGI. The V gene lost 5 bases and the J gene lost 1 base, with 9 bases spanning the gap. The CDR3 is 14 residues long. The CDR3 nucleotides read TGTGCCAGCAGTACAAGGGGATCTGGAAACACCATATATTTT. As protein: CASSTRGSGNTIYF.

The chain has TRBV19 and TRBJ2-2; 7 bases line up with TRBD2. CDR3 length: 14 residues. V lost 7 bases, J lost 1 base, and 3 bases stayed unmatched. Germline V CDR1 and CDR2: LNHDA, SQIVND (reference sequence). CDR3 protein: CASKPSGNTGELFF. CDR3 nucleotide sequence: TGTGCCAGTAAACCTAGCGGGAACACCGGGGAGCTGTTTTTT.

The V call is TRBV6-6, the J call TRBJ1-3; D is undetermined. V lost 5 bases, J lost 1 base, and 9 bases lay in between. This CDR3 is 14 amino acids long. Germline-derived CDR1 and CDR2 are MNHNY and SVGAGI (reference sequence). In nucleotides, the CDR3 is TGTGCCAGCAGTACTGTCCAATCTGGAAACACCATATATTTT. Translating gives CASSTVQSGNTIYF.

The J gene is TRBJ2-7, the V gene TRBV4-3; TRBD2 aligns across 8 bases. Germline V gene lookup returns CDR1 LGHNA and CDR2 YSLEER. Trimming cost V 0 bases and J 4 bases; bases outside gene matches: 11. This CDR3 is 17 amino acids long. The CDR3 sequence is CASSQDETSGGFYEQYF. The DNA of the CDR3 is TGCGCCAGCAGCCAAGACGAAACTAGCGGAGGGTTTTACGAGCAGTACTTC.

The chain carries TRBV19 and TRBJ1-1, with D perhaps TRBD1 (6 bases). V lost 5 bases and J lost 1, with 11 bases in between. The CDR3 sequence is 14 residues long. CDR1 is LNHDA, CDR2 SQIVND, per germline (reference sequence). CDR3 in amino acids: CASSDKGGNTEAFF. In nucleotides, the CDR3 is TGTGCCAGTAGTGATAAGGGGGGGAACACTGAAGCTTTCTTT.

This rearrangement joins TRBV6-1 to TRBJ2-6; TRBD2 matches 10 bases. The CDR3 length is 19 residues. V was clipped by 2 bases and J by 0 bases; unmatched bases: 7. Germline CDR1 and CDR2: MNHNS and SASEGT. The CDR3 DNA sequence: TGTGCCAGCAGTGAAAGCGGGGGGGGCTTAGGCTCTGGGGCCAACGTCCTGACTTTC. As protein: CASSESGGGLGSGANVLTF.

V usage is TRBV28 and J usage is TRBJ1-4; a possible D gene is TRBD1 (6 bases). CDR1 is MDHEN and CDR2 is SYDVKM in the germline V gene. V lost 7 bases to trimming and J lost 7 bases, with 13 bases between them. CDR3 length equals 13 residues. This CDR3 reads CASNVQGLEKLFF. The CDR3 DNA sequence: TGTGCCAGCAACGTCCAGGGGCTTGAAAAACTGTTTTTT.

This rearrangement joins TRBV7-3 to TRBJ2-1, with D possibly matching TRBD1 (5 bases). The CDR3 totals 15 residues. Between the trimmed V and J ends, which lost 3 bases and 0 bases, there was a span of 9 bases. CDR1 is SGHTA, CDR2 FQGTGA, per germline. CDR3 nucleotide sequence: TGTGCCAGCAGCTTCAGGGATAGCTCCTACAATGAGCAGTTCTTC. Protein: CASSFRDSSYNEQFF.

This clone was detected a few times. The chain uses TRBV30 and TRBJ1-2; 9 bases map to TRBD1. V trimming: 7 bases; J trimming: 6 bases; junction bases outside the gene matches: 6. Germline CDR1 reads GTSNPN; CDR2 reads SVGIG (reference sequence). The CDR3 has 12 residues. The CDR3 bases are TGTGCCTCCCCAAGGACAGGGGATGGCTACACCTTC. Its translation is CASPRTGDGYTF. Full variable domain (missing parts from reference TRBV30 and TRBJ1-2): SQTIHQWPATLVQPVGSPLSLECTVEGTSNPNLYWYRQAAGRGLQLLFYSVGIGQISSEVPQNLSASRPQDRQFILSSKKLLLSDSGFYLCASPRTGDGYTFGSGTRLTVV.

J is TRBJ1-2 and V is TRBV7-8; TRBD1 matches at 9 bases. The germline V gene has CDR1 SGHVS and CDR2 FQNEAQ. The junction had 13 bases not matched to a gene; V was cut back by 5 bases and J by 0 bases. The length of the CDR3 is 18 residues. In DNA form, the CDR3 reads TGTGCCAGCAGCGATCCGGGACAGGGTAGTCGTGCTAACTATGGCTACACCTTC. This sequence encodes CASSDPGQGSRANYGYTF. Full variable domain (outside the CDR3, taken from reference TRBV7-8 and TRBJ1-2): GAGVSQSPRYKVAKRGQDVALRCDPISGHVSLFWYQQALGQGPEFLTYFQNEAQLDKSGLPSDRFFAERPEGSVSTLKIQRTQQEDSAVYLCASSDPGQGSRANYGYTFGSGTRLTVV.